This TCR beta chain came from a study of blood T cell repertoires in COVID-19. Looking at the study overall: The study drew acute and convalescent COVID-19 samples from the United States, Italy and Spain. T cells, B-cell-depleted T cells, or PBMCs supplied cDNA or gDNA.

Trimming shortened V by 8 bases and J by 0 bases, and 17 bases separated the two germline ends. Germline loops: CDR1 GTSNPN, CDR2 SVGIG (reference sequence). The CDR3 covers 15 residues. Methods used by the authors: Amplification from reference gene primers served as the basis for estimated nucleated cell counts. Some clones are missing from TCRdb's copy, which holds only in-frame ones; the method was immunoSEQ multiplex PCR. V, J and clone size were drawn from that table, and D and trimming were deduced from the DNA. The sample shows tens of thousands of clones, approximately 90% of them seen only once.

The sequenced material came from peripheral blood. The J gene is TRBJ2-1, the V gene TRBV30; D may be TRBD2 (6 bases). This TCR derives from a man aged 40-55 years with acute or convalescent COVID-19. The CDR3, as DNA: TGTGCCCTGGGGGGAGCGGAAGCCTCCTACAATGAGCAGTTCTTC. It is translated as CALGGAEASYNEQFF. The entire variable domain, with the rest obtained from reference TRBV30 and TRBJ2-1, is as follows: SQTIHQWPATLVQPVGSPLSLECTVEGTSNPNLYWYRQAAGRGLQLLFYSVGIGQISSEVPQNLSASRPQDRQFILSSKKLLLSDSGFYLCALGGAEASYNEQFFGPGTRLTVL.